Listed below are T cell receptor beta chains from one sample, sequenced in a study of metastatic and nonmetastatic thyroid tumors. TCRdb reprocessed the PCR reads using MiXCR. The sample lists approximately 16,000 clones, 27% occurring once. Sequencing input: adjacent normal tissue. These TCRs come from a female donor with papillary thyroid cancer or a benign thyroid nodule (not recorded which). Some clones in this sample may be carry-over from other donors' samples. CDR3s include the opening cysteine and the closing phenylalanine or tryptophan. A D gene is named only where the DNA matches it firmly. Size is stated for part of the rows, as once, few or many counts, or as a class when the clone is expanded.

cdr3_nt: TGTGCCAGCAGTGAATGGGAGACCCAAGAGACCCAGTACTTC; cdr3_aa: CASSEWETQETQYF; clone_size: NA; d_call: NA; v_call: TRBV6-1; j_call: TRBJ2-5
cdr3_nt: TGTGCCAGCAGCTTTGGACAGTTGAACACTGAAGCTTTCTTT; cdr3_aa: CASSFGQLNTEAFF; clone_size: NA; d_call: NA; v_call: TRBV7-6; j_call: TRBJ1-1
cdr3_nt: TGTGCCAGCAGCTCGAGTCCGGGACAGGGTGTCGAGCAGTACTTC; cdr3_aa: CASSSSPGQGVEQYF; clone_size: few; d_call: TRBD1; v_call: TRBV7-8; j_call: TRBJ2-7
cdr3_nt: TGCGCCAGCAGCGACGGGGCGAAATACACCTTC; cdr3_aa: CASSDGAKYTF; clone_size: few; d_call: NA; v_call: TRBV5-1; j_call: TRBJ1-2
cdr3_nt: TGTGCCAGCAGTTACATCGGGAACACCATATATTTT; cdr3_aa: CASSYIGNTIYF; clone_size: NA; d_call: NA; v_call: TRBV6-2/TRBV6-3; j_call: TRBJ1-3
cdr3_nt: TGTGCCAGCAGTTTGGCAGCGGGAGGGAACCCACAGACCCAGTACTTC; cdr3_aa: CASSLAAGGNPQTQYF; clone_size: few; d_call: TRBD2; v_call: TRBV27; j_call: TRBJ2-5
cdr3_nt: TGTGCCAGCAGTGAAATGGGGCAGCCCAATCAGCCCCAGCATTTT; cdr3_aa: CASSEMGQPNQPQHF; clone_size: NA; d_call: NA; v_call: TRBV6-1; j_call: TRBJ1-5
cdr3_nt: TGCGCCAGCAGCCAAGAGATAACCGGGAACACTGAAGCTTTCTTT; cdr3_aa: CASSQEITGNTEAFF; clone_size: NA; d_call: NA; v_call: TRBV4-3; j_call: TRBJ1-1
cdr3_nt: TGTGCCAGCAACCGATTGACAGGTTCCTACGAGCAGTACTTC; cdr3_aa: CASNRLTGSYEQYF; clone_size: few; d_call: NA; v_call: TRBV28; j_call: TRBJ2-7
cdr3_nt: TGTGCCAGCAGCAAGGCGAGGACAGACTACAATGAGCAGTTCTTC; cdr3_aa: CASSKARTDYNEQFF; clone_size: NA; d_call: NA; v_call: TRBV11-2; j_call: TRBJ2-1
cdr3_nt: TGTGCCAGCAGCATTAGGGCTACAGCATTATACGAGCAGTACTTC; cdr3_aa: CASSIRATALYEQYF; clone_size: many; d_call: NA; v_call: TRBV6-2/TRBV6-3; j_call: TRBJ2-7
cdr3_nt: TGTGCCAGCAGTTTACACCAGGGTTTCCCTGAAGCTTTCTTT; cdr3_aa: CASSLHQGFPEAFF; clone_size: NA; d_call: NA; v_call: TRBV28; j_call: TRBJ1-1
cdr3_nt: TGTGCCAGCAGACATACTTGGGGCACAGATACGCAGTATTTT; cdr3_aa: CASRHTWGTDTQYF; clone_size: few; d_call: NA; v_call: TRBV12-3/TRBV12-4; j_call: TRBJ2-3
cdr3_nt: TGTGCCTGGAGTGTTCACCTCTCTTCAAATCAGCCCCAGCATTTT; cdr3_aa: CAWSVHLSSNQPQHF; clone_size: NA; d_call: NA; v_call: TRBV30; j_call: TRBJ1-5
cdr3_nt: TGTGCCACCAGTGGCAAACCGGGACAGAACTATGGCTACACCTTC; cdr3_aa: CATSGKPGQNYGYTF; clone_size: few; d_call: TRBD1; v_call: TRBV24-1; j_call: TRBJ1-2
cdr3_nt: TGTGCCAGCACCTTCGGGACTAGCGGCTCCTACGAGCAGTACTTC; cdr3_aa: CASTFGTSGSYEQYF; clone_size: few; d_call: TRBD2; v_call: TRBV7-2; j_call: TRBJ2-7
cdr3_nt: TGCGCCAGCAGCTTGGCTATGGGCCCCTACGAGCAGTACTTC; cdr3_aa: CASSLAMGPYEQYF; clone_size: NA; d_call: NA; v_call: TRBV5-1; j_call: TRBJ2-7
cdr3_nt: TGTGCCAGCAGCCCGAGGGGGGCAGGGCTCACCGGGGAGCTGTTTTTT; cdr3_aa: CASSPRGAGLTGELFF; clone_size: NA; d_call: NA; v_call: TRBV7-3; j_call: TRBJ2-2
cdr3_nt: TGTGCCAGCAGTTCTCCCGACAGGGGTATCTACGAGCAGTACTTC; cdr3_aa: CASSSPDRGIYEQYF; clone_size: NA; d_call: TRBD1; v_call: TRBV12-3/TRBV12-4; j_call: TRBJ2-7
cdr3_nt: TGTGCCAGCTCACCCGGACAGGTTATCCCTAATGAGAAACTGTTTTTT; cdr3_aa: CASSPGQVIPNEKLFF; clone_size: once; d_call: TRBD1; v_call: TRBV18; j_call: TRBJ1-4
cdr3_nt: TGTGCCTGGTTCCCTGGGGTAGGTCAAGAGACCCAGTACTTC; cdr3_aa: CAWFPGVGQETQYF; clone_size: NA; d_call: NA; v_call: TRBV30; j_call: TRBJ2-5
cdr3_nt: TGCGCCAGCAGCTTGATGTGGACCGGGGAGCTGTTTTTT; cdr3_aa: CASSLMWTGELFF; clone_size: once; d_call: NA; v_call: TRBV5-1; j_call: TRBJ2-2
cdr3_nt: TGTGCCAGCAGTCCCCACTGGACCTGGGTCCCCCATAATTCACCCCTCCACTTT; cdr3_aa: CASSPHWTWVPHNSPLHF; clone_size: NA; d_call: NA; v_call: TRBV28; j_call: TRBJ1-6